Following are 8 T cell receptor beta chains from one sample sequenced in a study of cytomegalovirus exposure and HLA in healthy donors. Both 60 Vbeta primers and 13 Jbeta primers went into the PCR. The assay was immunoSEQ multiplex PCR, and TCRdb's table has in-frame clones only and misses some. This table holds some 140,000 clones, roughly two thirds found once. Sequencing was performed on PBMCs. The receptors originated from a woman aged 40 to 49 in good health and CMV-seronegative.

This clone occurred a few times. CDR3 sequence reads: CASSPGGVYAEAFF. DNA of the CDR3: TGCGCCAGCAGCCCGGGGGGGGTTTACGCTGAAGCTTTCTTT. This rearrangement joins TRBV5-1 to TRBJ1-1, with a possible D match to TRBD1 (5 bases). Germline V gene lookup returns CDR1 SGHRS and CDR2 YFSETQ. V was shortened by 4 bases and J by 6 bases, with 16 bases between the two germline ends. The CDR3 contains 14 residues.

The chain recombines TRBV4-3 with TRBJ2-1; a weak D match, TRBD1 (6 bases). Per germline, CDR1 LGHNA and CDR2 YSLEER. CDR3 length equals 13 residues. V lost 0 bases, J lost 8 bases, and 8 bases lay in between. In nucleotides, the CDR3 is TGCGCCAGCAGCCAAGATGGGGGCGATGAGCAGTTCTTC. It encodes CASSQDGGDEQFF.

About this clone: At one end, the junction sequence differs from germline, possibly due to a read error. V is TRBV5-8 and J is TRBJ2-2; D unclear. The CDR3 runs 16 residues. Per the germline V gene, CDR1 is SGHTS and CDR2 is YDEGEE. The CDR3 DNA reads TGTGTCAGCAGCTTGGAACTCCCGAGGAACACCGGGGAGCTGTTTTTT. It translates to CVSSLELPRNTGELFF. Combining the CDR3 with reference TRBV5-8 and TRBJ2-2 gives the whole variable domain EAGVTQSPTHLIKTRGQQATLRCSPISGHTSVYWYQQALGLGLQFLLWYDEGEERNRGNFPPRFSGRQFPNYSSELNVNALELEDSALYLCVSSLELPRNTGELFFGEGSRLTVL.

The chain recombines TRBV6-6 with TRBJ2-5; D call uncertain. V lost 6 bases and J 1 base, leaving 9 bases between the germline ends. CDR1 is MNHNY, CDR2 SVGAGI, per germline (reference sequence). CDR3 size: 13 residues. CDR3 nucleotide sequence: TGTGCCAGCAGACTGGGCCCCCAAGAGACCCAGTACTTC. Its protein is CASRLGPQETQYF.

The J gene is TRBJ1-2, the V gene TRBV5-1; the D is unclear. The germline gives CDR1 SGHRS, CDR2 YFSETQ. V was clipped by 5 bases and J by 5 bases, with 22 bases between them. The CDR3 runs to 16 residues. CDR3 protein: CASSLRVDAGVYGYTF. The CDR3 DNA sequence: TGCGCCAGCAGTTTGCGAGTCGATGCCGGGGTATATGGCTACACCTTC.

This rearrangement joins TRBV13 to TRBJ1-3; no clear D gene. The J call may be in error: the DNA end matches TRBJ2-2 better. CDR1 and CDR2 from the germline V gene are PRHDT and FYEKMQ (reference sequence). This CDR3 has 11 amino acids. In DNA form, the CDR3 reads TGTGCCAGCAGCTTACCCGGGGAGCTGTTTTTT. Translated: CASSLPGELFF.

The chain joins TRBV28 to TRBJ2-2, with 8 bases lining up with TRBD1. V trimming: 6 bases; J trimming: 7 bases; junction bases outside the gene matches: 13. CDR1 is MDHEN, CDR2 SYDVKM, per germline. CDR3 size: 16 residues. CDR3 protein: CASSQLGQGAIGELFF. DNA of the CDR3: TGTGCCAGCAGCCAATTAGGGCAGGGGGCGATCGGGGAGCTGTTTTTT.

The chain is built from TRBV27 and TRBJ2-1, with TRBD1 matching over 7 bases. V gave up 8 bases and J gave up 4 bases; unmatched junction bases: 5. CDR1 is MNHEY, CDR2 SMNVEV, per germline (reference sequence). This CDR3 contains 13 residues. The DNA of the CDR3 is TGTGCCAGCGCGGACAGGAGATACAATGAGCAGTTCTTC. Protein sequence: CASADRRYNEQFF.